These 7 T cell receptor beta chains were sequenced from one sample in a study of sequential checkpoint blockade in melanoma (dated by TCRdb to about 2019). The intended sense of this specimen's treatment or condition label: randomized to nivolumab then ipilimumab (arm A) or the reverse (arm B). Receptor libraries were prepared by the immunoSEQ multiplex PCR assay. In its TCRdb copy, this immuneACCESS table keeps in-frame sequences only and misses some clones. Where compared with another copy, unresolved V genes explain less than half of these, and the others have no known cause. Counted in this sample were 25,000 to 35,000 clones; about 89% of them appeared once. The ten largest clonotypes hold around 15% of the sample. The sample was CD8+ T cells sorted from blood (inferred from file names), taken from a patient given nivolumab and ipilimumab in sequence. These TCRs come from a human donor with melanoma.

This chain links TRBV25-1 with TRBJ1-3; D is perhaps TRBD1 (5 bases). Trimming took 5 bases from V and 8 from J, leaving 13 bases between them. Germline assignment: CDR1 MGHDK and CDR2 SYGVNS. The CDR3 spans 13 residues. The DNA of the CDR3 is TGTGCCAGCAGTTCGGGGGGTTGGGACACCATATATTTT. Translated: CASSSGGWDTIYF.

As regards this clone: Additional DNA sequences in this sample encode the identical CDR3. The rearrangement links TRBV4-1 to TRBJ2-5; TRBD2 agrees at 13 bases. The CDR3 has 20 amino acids. Trimming took 0 bases from V and 5 from J; bases not matched to a gene: 15. Germline V gives CDR1 MGHRA, CDR2 YSYEKL. The CDR3 loop is CASSQEAPWTSGGQRETQYF. CDR3 DNA: TGCGCCAGCAGCCAAGAGGCCCCCTGGACTAGCGGGGGTCAACGGGAGACCCAGTACTTC.

The V and J genes are TRBV7-2 and TRBJ1-2; TRBD1 agrees at 7 bases. Germline V gives CDR1 SGHTA, CDR2 FQGNSA. J lost 5 bases, V lost 3 bases, and 18 bases had no gene match. CDR3 size: 18 residues. CDR3 nucleotides: TGTGCCAGCAGCTTTCTCGGGAGTAACAGGGGAGAACCTTATGGCTACACCTTC. Its protein product is CASSFLGSNRGEPYGYTF.

The chain carries TRBV28 and TRBJ1-2; 7 bases match TRBD1. V was clipped by 5 bases and J by 8 bases; unmatched bases: 17. Germline lookup yields CDR1 MDHEN and CDR2 SYDVKM. The CDR3 extends over 16 amino acids. CDR3 in DNA: TGTGCCAGCAGTCCACGGGACAGACTACTATCGGGGGGCTACACCTTC. As protein: CASSPRDRLLSGGYTF.

The J gene is TRBJ2-5, the V gene TRBV6-1; D uncertain. Germline V gene lookup returns CDR1 MNHNS and CDR2 SASEGT. The CDR3 has 12 amino acids. The V end lost 7 bases, the J end lost 2 bases, and 8 bases lay between the germline ends. This CDR3 is CASTTVQETQYF. In DNA, the CDR3 is TGTGCCAGCACCACAGTACAAGAGACCCAGTACTTC.

This chain uses TRBV6-5 with TRBJ1-6; D ambiguous. This CDR3 is 14 amino acids long. Between the trimmed V and J ends, which lost 5 bases and 5 bases, there was a span of 10 bases. Germline V gene data show CDR1 as MNHEY and CDR2 as SVGAGI. The CDR3 bases are TGTGCCAGCAGTGACGACGGGGATAATTCACCCCTCCACTTT. Protein product: CASSDDGDNSPLHF.

The chain combines TRBV28 with TRBJ2-1; 11 nucleotides line up with TRBD2. Germline V gene lookup returns CDR1 MDHEN and CDR2 SYDVKM. V lost 1 base and J lost 5; bases outside the gene matches: 4. CDR3 length: 16 residues. This CDR3 reads CASSLSGTSGHNEQFF. For the CDR3, the DNA is TGTGCCAGCAGTTTATCTGGGACTAGCGGCCACAATGAGCAGTTCTTC.